The 14 T cell receptor beta chains presented below share a single source sample, sequenced in a study of early T cells in non-severe SARS-CoV-2 infection. TCRdb ran MiXCR on the 5' RACE reads and lists one entry per CDR3 protein. Among some 61,000 distinct CDR3 sequences listed, less than 11% were seen once. Sequenced sample: whole blood. All receptors derive from an adult who was a healthcare worker with PCR-confirmed SARS-CoV-2 infection or an uninfected control (not recorded which).

This clonotype was recorded at least ten times. The V and J genes are TRBV7-2 and TRBJ2-1, with 8 bases fitting TRBD1. The CDR3 is 14 amino acids. From germline, CDR1 is SGHTA and CDR2 FQGNSA. With V trimmed by 2 bases and J by 9 bases, 6 bases remained unmatched. CDR3 DNA: TGTGCCAGCAGCTTACCGACAGGGGCGCGTGAGCAGTTCTTC. Translated, it gives CASSLPTGAREQFF.

This clonotype was found many times. The rearrangement links TRBV19 to TRBJ2-7; 7 bases agree with TRBD2. V lost 5 bases, J lost 4 bases, and 8 bases stayed unmatched. This CDR3 has 14 amino acids. CDR1 is LNHDA and CDR2 is SQIVND in the germline V gene (reference sequence). The CDR3: CASSGGGRRYEQYF. In DNA form, the CDR3 reads TGTGCCAGTAGTGGGGGAGGGAGGAGATACGAGCAGTACTTC.

V and J are TRBV7-9 and TRBJ1-2; D is undetermined. V was cut by 6 bases and J by 1 base, with 15 bases left in between. Germline lookup yields CDR1 SEHNR and CDR2 FQNEAQ (reference sequence). This CDR3 contains 15 residues. This chain's CDR3 is CASSPLNTDNYGYTF. In DNA, the CDR3 is TGTGCCAGCAGTCCCCTTAACACCGATAACTATGGCTACACCTTC.

This clonotype was counted a few times. The rearrangement uses TRBV4-2 and TRBJ2-1; D is possibly TRBD2 (5 bases). Looked up from germline, CDR1 is LGHNA and CDR2 is YNFKEQ. V lost 4 bases to trimming and J lost 7 bases, with 11 bases between them. The CDR3 sequence is 13 residues long. The CDR3 coding sequence is TGTGCCAGCAGCCCGGTAAGCGGAAATGAGCAGTTCTTC. It yields the protein CASSPVSGNEQFF.

The gene calls are TRBV5-1 and TRBJ2-1; 7 bases match TRBD1. Trimming removed 4 bases from V and 10 bases from J; junction bases left unmatched: 11. CDR1 is SGHRS and CDR2 is YFSETQ in the germline V gene. The CDR3 runs 14 residues. The CDR3: CASSAGTARGEQFF. In nucleotides, the CDR3 is TGCGCCAGCAGCGCCGGGACAGCCCGCGGGGAGCAGTTCTTC.

The sample holds a few counts of this clonotype. The gene calls are TRBV20-1 and TRBJ2-1; no firm D call. Trimming pared 0 bases from V and 4 bases from J, leaving 13 bases between. The V gene's germline CDR1 is DFQATT and CDR2 SNEGSKA (reference sequence). This CDR3 region has 15 residues. The CDR3 sequence is CSARDGVAVYNEQFF. As DNA, the CDR3 is TGCAGTGCTAGAGATGGAGTTGCAGTTTACAATGAGCAGTTCTTC.

V usage is TRBV5-1 and J usage is TRBJ1-4, with D possibly TRBD1 on 6 matching bases. Germline V gives CDR1 SGHRS, CDR2 YFSETQ. There are 15 residues in the CDR3. Trimming shortened V by 2 bases and J by 7 bases, and 15 bases separated the two germline ends. This CDR3 is CASSLIQGAGEKLFF. CDR3 coding DNA: TGCGCCAGCAGCTTAATACAGGGCGCAGGTGAAAAACTGTTTTTT.

This rearrangement joins TRBV20-1 to TRBJ2-2; D may be TRBD1 or TRBD2 (5 bases each). This CDR3 region has 16 residues. Germline V CDR1 and CDR2: DFQATT, SNEGSKA (reference sequence). Trimming cost V 5 bases and J 6 bases, with 22 bases left between them. CDR3 nucleotide sequence: TGCAGTGCTGGACGCGTTTTCGGGGCCTCGGCCGGGGAGCTGTTTTTT. This gives the protein CSAGRVFGASAGELFF.

This clonotype was detected ten times or more. V is TRBV19 and J is TRBJ2-2, with TRBD1 identical over 7 bases. V shed 4 bases, J shed 7 bases, and the junction held 3 bases outside the gene matches. The CDR3 is made up of 13 amino acids. CDR1 and CDR2 from the germline V gene are LNHDA and SQIVND (reference sequence). Here the CDR3 DNA reads TGTGCCAGTAGTAGACAGGGTTACGGGGAGCTGTTTTTT. Residues: CASSRQGYGELFF.

This clonotype turned up a few times. The V and J genes are TRBV7-9 and TRBJ2-7, with D perhaps TRBD1 or TRBD2 (5 bases each). The CDR3 covers 14 residues. Germline V gene data show CDR1 as SEHNR and CDR2 as FQNEAQ (reference sequence). V dropped 3 bases and J dropped 1 base, with 10 bases sitting between them. The CDR3 reads CASSLGERSYEQYF. Here the CDR3 DNA reads TGTGCCAGCAGCTTGGGGGAAAGATCCTACGAGCAGTACTTC.

As DNA, the CDR3 is TGTGCCAGCAGCGTCGGACTAGCCGCAAACCAAGGACGTCACACCGGGGAGCTGTTTTTT. It yields the protein CASSVGLAANQGRHTGELFF. The chain links TRBV9 to TRBJ2-2; 8 bases are a match to TRBD2. Germline V gives CDR1 SGDLS, CDR2 YYNGEE. V was clipped by 2 bases and J by 3 bases; unmatched bases: 18. This CDR3 has 20 amino acids.

This clonotype was observed a handful of times. J is TRBJ2-5 and V is TRBV20-1; TRBD1 matches 7 bases. With V trimmed by 2 bases and J by 1 base, 4 bases remained unmatched. Germline V gives CDR1 DFQATT, CDR2 SNEGSKA (reference sequence). This CDR3 spans 14 amino acids. The CDR3 protein is CSARSWDSQETQYF. Written as DNA, the CDR3 is TGCAGTGCTAGATCTTGGGACAGCCAAGAGACCCAGTACTTC.

Points on this clonotype: This may be a read error, as it is one base from a much larger clone. V and J are TRBV29-1 and TRBJ2-1; D may match TRBD1 or TRBD2 (5 bases each). The DNA end is a closer match to TRBJ2-7, so the J assignment may be wrong. There are 13 residues in the CDR3. Germline-derived CDR1 and CDR2 are SQVTM and ANQGSEA. The CDR3: CSAWDGNYNEQYF. The CDR3 region has the DNA TGCAGCGCTTGGGACGGAAACTACAATGAGCAGTACTTC.

A few counts support this clonotype. CDR3 coding DNA: TGCAGCGTTGAAGAAAACTATGGCTACACCTTC. This sequence encodes CSVEENYGYTF. This chain connects TRBV29-1 to TRBJ1-2; D is uncertain. CDR3 size: 11 residues. The germline gives CDR1 SQVTM, CDR2 ANQGSEA. Trimming took off 0 bases at V and 2 bases at J, with 1 base between the two ends. Drawing the rest from reference TRBV29-1 and TRBJ1-2, the complete variable domain is SAVISQKPSRDICQRGTSLTIQCQVDSQVTMMFWYRQQPGQSLTLIATANQGSEATYESGFVIDKFPISRPNLTFSTLTVSNMSPEDSSIYLCSVEENYGYTFGSGTRLTVV.